This T cell receptor beta chain was recorded in a study of blood T cell repertoires in COVID-19. For the study at large: Sites across the United States, Italy and Spain contributed samples from acute and convalescent COVID-19.

Original methodology: Using reference gene primer amplification, nucleated cell counts were estimated. Assay used: immunoSEQ multiplex PCR; TCRdb lists only in-frame clones, some missing. The V and J calls and the clone size are those of that table, but D and trimming were determined from the DNA. The repertoire holds 65,000 to 95,000 clones, with roughly nine tenths as singletons. V lost 6 bases to trimming and J lost 6 bases; unmatched junction nucleotides: 8. Germline V gene sequence: CDR1 LNHDA, CDR2 SQIVND (reference sequence). CDR3 size: 14 residues. The gene calls are TRBV19 and TRBJ1-5; 7 bases map to TRBD1. Sequencing was performed on peripheral blood. This clonotype was sampled from a man older than 75 with acute or convalescent COVID-19. The CDR3 here is CASSTGTDSQPQHF. CDR3 DNA sequence: TGTGCCAGTAGCACAGGGACAGACAGTCAGCCCCAGCATTTT.